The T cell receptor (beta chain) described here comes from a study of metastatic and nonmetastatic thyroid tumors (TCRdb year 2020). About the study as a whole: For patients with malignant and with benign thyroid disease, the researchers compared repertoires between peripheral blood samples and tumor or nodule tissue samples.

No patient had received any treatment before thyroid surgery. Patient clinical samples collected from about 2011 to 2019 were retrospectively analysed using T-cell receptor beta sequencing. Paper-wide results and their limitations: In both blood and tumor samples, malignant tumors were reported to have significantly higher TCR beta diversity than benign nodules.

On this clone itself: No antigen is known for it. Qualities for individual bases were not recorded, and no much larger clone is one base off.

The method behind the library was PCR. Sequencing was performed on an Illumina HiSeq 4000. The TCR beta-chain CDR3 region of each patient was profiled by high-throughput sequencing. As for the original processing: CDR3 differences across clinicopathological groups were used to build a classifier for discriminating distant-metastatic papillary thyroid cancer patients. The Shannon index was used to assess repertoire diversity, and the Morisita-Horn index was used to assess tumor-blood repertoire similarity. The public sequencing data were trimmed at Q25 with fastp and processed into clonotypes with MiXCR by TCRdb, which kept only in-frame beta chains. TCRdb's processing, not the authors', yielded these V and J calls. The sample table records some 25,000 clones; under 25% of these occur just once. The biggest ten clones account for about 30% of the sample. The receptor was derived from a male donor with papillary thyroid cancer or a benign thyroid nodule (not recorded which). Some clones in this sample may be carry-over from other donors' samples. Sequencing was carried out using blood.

The CDR3 region reads CASMGRAYEQFF. The nucleotide sequence is TGTGCCAGCATGGGCAGGGCTTATGAGCAGTTCTTC. The receptor chain draws on TRBV11-1 and TRBJ2-1; the best D guess is TRBD1, with 5 bases matching. Including cysteine and phenylalanine, the CDR3 has 12 amino acids. Only CDR3 DNA is held: 36 bases, read in frame from base 1. Relative to germline, V is 7 bases shorter and J is 8 bases shorter, with 12 bases between their ends. CDR1 and CDR2, looked up from the germline V gene (reference sequence), are SGHAT and FQDESV.